Listed below are T cell receptor beta chains from one sample, sequenced in a study of blood T cell repertoires in COVID-19. Using immunoSEQ multiplex PCR, the repertoire was profiled, and TCRdb retains in-frame clones only, with some absent. The table records about 240,000 clones, 82% of them present only once. The sample comprised peripheral blood. Receptor source: a woman in her 70s with acute or convalescent COVID-19. CDR3s include the opening cysteine and the closing phenylalanine or tryptophan. Fields, in order: CDR3 protein, CDR3 DNA, J gene, clone size, D gene, V gene. The D gene is left open where the match is weak. For some rows the clone size is stated as once, few or many, or as a class when expanded; others skip it.

CDR3: CAISESPGENSPLHF
DNA: TGTGCCATCAGTGAGTCACCGGGGGAGAATTCACCCCTCCACTTT
J: TRBJ1-6
size: once
D: .
V: TRBV10-3

CDR3: CASTPLSGGQGTEAFF
DNA: TGTGCCAGCACCCCTCTCAGCGGGGGTCAAGGGACTGAAGCTTTCTTT
J: TRBJ1-1
size: .
D: .
V: TRBV27

CDR3: CASTLQGTNYGYTF
DNA: TGTGCCAGCACCTTACAGGGGACCAACTATGGCTACACCTTC
J: TRBJ1-2
size: .
D: TRBD1
V: TRBV2

CDR3: CASSLLQGLGNTEAFF
DNA: TGTGCCAGCAGTTTACTGCAGGGGCTGGGGAACACTGAAGCTTTCTTT
J: TRBJ1-1
size: .
D: .
V: TRBV27

CDR3: CASSFDRAAEQYF
DNA: TGCGCCAGCAGCTTTGACAGGGCGGCCGAGCAGTACTTC
J: TRBJ2-7
size: .
D: TRBD1
V: TRBV5-1

CDR3: CAWSGGVRNSPLHF
DNA: TGTGCCTGGAGTGGAGGAGTGCGGAATTCACCCCTCCACTTT
J: TRBJ1-6
size: .
D: .
V: TRBV30

CDR3: CASSQTQGEDYGYTF
DNA: TGTGCCAGCAGCCAGACACAGGGGGAGGACTATGGCTACACCTTC
J: TRBJ1-2
size: few
D: TRBD1
V: TRBV3-1/TRBV3-2

CDR3: CASSLAGYTEAFF
DNA: TGCGCCAGCAGCTTGGCGGGGTACACTGAAGCTTTCTTT
J: TRBJ1-1
size: .
D: .
V: TRBV5-1

CDR3: CASSIRGRTEAFF
DNA: TGTGCCAGTAGTATTCGAGGGCGGACTGAAGCTTTCTTT
J: TRBJ1-1
size: .
D: .
V: TRBV19

CDR3: CASSNNFEQYF
DNA: TGTGCCAGCAGCAATAATTTCGAGCAGTACTTC
J: TRBJ2-7
size: .
D: .
V: TRBV5-6

CDR3: CSVGTGPNSPLHF
DNA: TGCAGCGTTGGGACAGGTCCGAATTCACCCCTCCACTTT
J: TRBJ1-6
size: .
D: TRBD1
V: TRBV29-1

CDR3: CASSRQGIGTNEKLFF
DNA: TGTGCCAGCAGCCGACAGGGGATAGGGACTAATGAAAAACTGTTTTTT
J: TRBJ1-4
size: .
D: TRBD1
V: TRBV3-1/TRBV3-2

CDR3: CASSLGQGLTEAFF
DNA: TGTGCCAGCAGCTTAGGACAGGGTTTAACTGAAGCTTTCTTT
J: TRBJ1-1
size: .
D: TRBD1
V: TRBV7-2

CDR3: CASSVVAGVTGELFF
DNA: TGTGCCAGCAGCGTAGTAGCGGGGGTAACCGGGGAGCTGTTTTTT
J: TRBJ2-2
size: once
D: TRBD2
V: TRBV9

CDR3: CASSSLNTRDNEQFF
DNA: TGCGCCAGCAGCTCCCTGAATACGCGGGACAATGAGCAGTTCTTC
J: TRBJ2-1
size: .
D: .
V: TRBV5-1